This T cell receptor (beta chain) comes out of a study of T cell responses to AZD1222 COVID-19 vaccine (dated by TCRdb to about 2021). About the study as a whole: AZD1222 recipients with second doses at about 4 weeks or about 12 weeks were pooled, because spike-specific TCR depth and breadth did not differ between schedules. TCR sequencing was performed for 230 to 250 trial participants, of whom 207 were given two doses of AZD1222 and 26 were given two doses of MenACWY control vaccine. Trial participants were enrolled into age subgroups of 18-55, 56-69 and 70-plus years, which contained approximately 150, 28 and 58 TCR-sequenced participants, respectively.

V was cut back by 5 bases and J by 1 base, leaving a gap of 8 bases between them. The germline V gene yields SNHLY for CDR1 and FYNNEI for CDR2. The CDR3 goes from the cysteine to the phenylalanine over 14 residues. CDR3 DNA is the only sequence kept; it has 42 bases, read in frame from the first base. This clone was recorded a few times. Its recognized antigen is unknown. The sample holds no much larger clone one base away, and base qualities are not on file. The CDR3 regions of human TCRbeta chains were analyzed by immunosequencing. The published analysis was carried out like this. Repertoire TCRs were checked for matches against a reference library of SARS-CoV-2-specific TCRs that had been generated using the MIRA antigen-specificity platform. Breadth was defined as the fraction of unique TCRs that were SARS-CoV-2-associated, and depth was defined as the fraction of total T cells that were SARS-CoV-2-associated. Using the MIRA data, each spike-specific TCR was assigned both to the spike region to which the TCR was reactive and to a CD4 or CD8 class. Log10-transformed breadth and depth values were compared by one-way ANOVA with Sidak's multiple comparisons tests. The table comes from immuneACCESS by way of TCRdb, which keeps in-frame sequences with V and J called. Part of the clones is missing from these tables; in studies checked, under half for an unresolved V gene and the rest for unknown reasons. V, J and clone size reflect that table, while D and trimming were determined from the DNA. For this sample there are about 150,000 clones; nearly 90% appear just once. Clones ranked in the top ten supply 4.5% to 6.5% of the sample.

Sample time point, as interpreted from the label and publication: baseline before first vaccination. The vaccinee samples were drawn from two UK trials, COV001 and COV002, one of which was a single-blind randomized controlled phase 2/3 trial testing AZD1222 (ChAdOx1 nCoV-19) in healthy adults. For TCRbeta chain sequencing, PBMC samples from trial participants were taken at day 0 and at day 28 after the second dose. The paper as a whole reports these results and caveats: Conclusions about previously exposed vaccinees are limited because only six or seven AZD1222 recipients were SARS-CoV-2 seropositive at baseline. The vaccine-associated CD4 TCRs covered the entire spike protein, and the dominant responses fell in regions 160-218 and 743-854. Reportedly, close to half of the unique spike-specific TCRs recognized epitopes lying outside the regions that are mutated in the B.1.351 and B.1.1.7 variants. Because no samples from the day 14 peak response were available, repertoires could be characterized only after the peak T cell response. Participants were mostly white British and included more females than males, and it was suggested by the authors that clonal diversity may have been underestimated. After two AZD1222 doses, both the breadth and the depth of spike-specific TCRs were significantly higher than at day 0 and than in MenACWY recipients. In the small 56-69-year group, the increase in depth fell short of significance, most likely because of low power.

This sequence originates from an adult in good health. The rearrangement joined TRBV2 to TRBJ1-4, with the D gene not clear enough to name. Sequencing used peripheral blood, obtained on day 0 of AZD1222 vaccination. The bases are TGTGCCAGCAGTACCCCCGTAACTAATGAAAAACTGTTTTTT. Its coded protein is CASSTPVTNEKLFF.